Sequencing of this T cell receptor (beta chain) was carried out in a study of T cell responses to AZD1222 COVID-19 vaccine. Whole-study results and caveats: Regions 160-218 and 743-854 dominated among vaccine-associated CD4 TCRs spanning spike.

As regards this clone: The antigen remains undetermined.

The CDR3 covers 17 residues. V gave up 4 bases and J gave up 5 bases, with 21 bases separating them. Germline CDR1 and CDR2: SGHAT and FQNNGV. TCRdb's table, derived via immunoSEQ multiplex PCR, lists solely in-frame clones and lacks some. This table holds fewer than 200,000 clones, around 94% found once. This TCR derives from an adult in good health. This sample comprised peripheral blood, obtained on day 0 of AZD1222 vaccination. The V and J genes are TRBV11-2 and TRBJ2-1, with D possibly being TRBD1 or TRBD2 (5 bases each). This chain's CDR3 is CASSSREGRLRNNEQFF. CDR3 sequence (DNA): TGTGCCAGCAGCTCCAGAGAGGGACGGTTGAGAAACAATGAGCAGTTCTTC.